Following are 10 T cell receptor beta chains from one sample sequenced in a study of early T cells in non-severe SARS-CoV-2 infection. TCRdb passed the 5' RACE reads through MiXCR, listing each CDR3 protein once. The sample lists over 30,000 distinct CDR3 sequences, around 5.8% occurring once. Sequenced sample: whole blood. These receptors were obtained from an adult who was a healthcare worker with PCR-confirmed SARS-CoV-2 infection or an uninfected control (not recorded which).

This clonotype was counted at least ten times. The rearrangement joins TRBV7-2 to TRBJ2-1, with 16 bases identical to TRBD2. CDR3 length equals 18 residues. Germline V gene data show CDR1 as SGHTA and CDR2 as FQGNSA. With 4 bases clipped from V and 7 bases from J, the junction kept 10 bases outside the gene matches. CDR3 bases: TGTGCCAGCAGCTCCCGGGGACTAGCGGGAGGGCCGGGTAATGAGCAGTTCTTC. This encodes CASSSRGLAGGPGNEQFF.

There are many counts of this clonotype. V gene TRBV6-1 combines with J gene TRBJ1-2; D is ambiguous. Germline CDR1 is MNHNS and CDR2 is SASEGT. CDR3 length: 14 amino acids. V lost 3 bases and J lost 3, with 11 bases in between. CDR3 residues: CASSDKPTYYGYTF. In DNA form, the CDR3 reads TGTGCCAGCAGTGACAAACCAACGTACTATGGCTACACCTTC.

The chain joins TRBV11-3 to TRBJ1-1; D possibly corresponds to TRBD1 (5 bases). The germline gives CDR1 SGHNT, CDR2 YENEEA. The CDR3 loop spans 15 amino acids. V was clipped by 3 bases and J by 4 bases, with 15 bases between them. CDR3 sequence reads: CASSLRGAFFTEAFF. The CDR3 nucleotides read TGTGCCAGCAGCTTGAGGGGCGCTTTTTTCACTGAAGCTTTCTTT. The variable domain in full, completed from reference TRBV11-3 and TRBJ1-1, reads EAGVVQSPRYKIIEKKQPVAFWCNPISGHNTLYWYLQNLGQGPELLIRYENEEAVDDSQLPKDRFSAERLKGVDSTLKIQPAELGDSAVYLCASSLRGAFFTEAFFGQGTRLTVV.

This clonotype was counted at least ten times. CDR3 nucleotides: TGTGCCAGCAGTCAACGACGACAGGGTAGCACAGATACGCAGTATTTT. This codes for CASSQRRQGSTDTQYF. The V call is TRBV2, the J call TRBJ2-3; TRBD1 matches at 7 bases. This CDR3 contains 16 residues. Trimming cost V 5 bases and J 0 bases; bases outside gene matches: 8. Germline CDR1 SNHLY, CDR2 FYNNEI. Full variable domain (missing parts from reference TRBV2 and TRBJ2-3): EPEVTQTPSHQVTQMGQEVILRCVPISNHLYFYWYRQILGQKVEFLVSFYNNEISEKSEIFDDQFSVERPDGSNFTLKIRSTKLEDSAMYFCASSQRRQGSTDTQYFGPGTRLTVL.

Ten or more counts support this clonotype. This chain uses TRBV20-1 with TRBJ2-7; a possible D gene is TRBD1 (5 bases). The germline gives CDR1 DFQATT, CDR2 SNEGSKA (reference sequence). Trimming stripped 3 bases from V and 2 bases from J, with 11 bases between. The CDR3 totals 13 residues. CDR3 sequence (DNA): TGCAGTGCTAGCACAGGCGCGGCCTACGAGCAGTACTTC. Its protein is CSASTGAAYEQYF.

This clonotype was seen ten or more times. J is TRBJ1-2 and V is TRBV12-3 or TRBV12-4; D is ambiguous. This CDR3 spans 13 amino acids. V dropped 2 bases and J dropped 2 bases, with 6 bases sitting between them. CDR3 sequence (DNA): TGTGCCAGCAGTTTAAGTCGAAACTATGGCTACACCTTC. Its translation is CASSLSRNYGYTF.

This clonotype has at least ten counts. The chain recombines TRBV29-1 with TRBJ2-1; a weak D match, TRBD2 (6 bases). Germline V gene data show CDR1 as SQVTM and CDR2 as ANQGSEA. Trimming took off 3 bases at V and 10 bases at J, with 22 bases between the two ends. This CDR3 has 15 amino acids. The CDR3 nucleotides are TGCAGCGTTGAGTGGGACGGGGGTTCTCCAGTGGAGCAGTTCTTC. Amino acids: CSVEWDGGSPVEQFF.

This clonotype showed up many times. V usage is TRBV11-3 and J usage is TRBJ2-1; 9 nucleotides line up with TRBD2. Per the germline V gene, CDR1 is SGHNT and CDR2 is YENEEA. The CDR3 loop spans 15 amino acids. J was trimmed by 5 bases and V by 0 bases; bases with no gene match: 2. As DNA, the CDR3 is TGTGCCAGCAGCTTAGATAGCGGGAGACACAATGAGCAGTTCTTC. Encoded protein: CASSLDSGRHNEQFF.

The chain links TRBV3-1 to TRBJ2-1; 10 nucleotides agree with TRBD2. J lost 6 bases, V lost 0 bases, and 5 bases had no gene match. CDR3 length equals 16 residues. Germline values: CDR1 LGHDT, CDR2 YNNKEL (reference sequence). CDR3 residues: CASSQEAASGSNEQFF. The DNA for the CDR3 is TGTGCCAGCAGCCAAGAAGCGGCTAGCGGGAGCAATGAGCAGTTCTTC.

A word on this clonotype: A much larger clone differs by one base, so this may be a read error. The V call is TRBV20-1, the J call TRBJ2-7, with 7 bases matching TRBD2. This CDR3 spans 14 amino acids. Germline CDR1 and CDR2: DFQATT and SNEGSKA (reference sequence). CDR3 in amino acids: CSARGGGYSYEQNF. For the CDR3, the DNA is TGCAGTGCTAGAGGGGGGGGTTACTCCTACGAGCAGAACTTC.